The 23 T cell receptor beta chains below all came from one sample that was sequenced in a study of blood T cells in healthy people across ages. Combining a sample-barcoded 5' primer with a J-beta primer mix, a second PCR ran for roughly 7 to 12 cycles. Using its own MiXCR run on the 5' RACE reads, TCRdb lists one record per CDR3 protein. In the table there are 700,000 to 900,000 distinct CDR3 sequences, roughly 25% of which are singletons. The same sample was also studied in work on T cells of mothers and their children.

The sample was blood. All receptors come from a boy younger than 18 in good health.

This clonotype was counted a few times. The rearrangement joins TRBV12-3 or TRBV12-4 to TRBJ2-4, with D unresolved. V was pared by 4 bases and J by 2 bases, with 9 bases between. CDR3 length: 14 amino acids. CDR3 nucleotide sequence: TGTGCCAGCAGTTCTGGGATTCCCAAAAACATTCAGTACTTC. Its translation is CASSSGIPKNIQYF.

The rearrangement uses TRBV18 and TRBJ1-5; unclear D gene. Trimming took off 8 bases at V and 8 bases at J, with 13 bases between the two ends. This CDR3 has 12 amino acids. Germline V gene lookup returns CDR1 KGHSH and CDR2 LQKENI. CDR3: CASLQTGKPQHF. CDR3 bases: TGTGCCAGCCTTCAAACCGGAAAGCCCCAGCATTTT.

The sample holds a few counts of this clonotype. V is TRBV4-2 and J is TRBJ2-1; tentatively, D is TRBD2 (6 bases). Trimming shortened V by 1 base and J by 9 bases, and 16 bases separated the two germline ends. CDR1 is LGHNA, CDR2 YNFKEQ, per germline. The CDR3 totals 15 residues. The CDR3 sequence is CASSQAAGTHGEQFF. The CDR3 nucleotides are TGTGCCAGCAGCCAAGCAGCGGGTACCCACGGTGAGCAGTTCTTC.

The CDR3 loop is CASSAGVLPLHF. In nucleotides, the CDR3 is TGTGCCAGCAGCGCCGGCGTCTTGCCCCTCCACTTT. The rearrangement joins TRBV7-9 to TRBJ1-6; no reliable D call. The germline V gene has CDR1 SEHNR and CDR2 FQNEAQ (reference sequence). The CDR3 covers 12 residues. Trimming took 5 bases from V and 13 from J, leaving 12 bases between them.

At least ten counts were recorded for this clonotype. The rearrangement links TRBV10-1 to TRBJ2-5, with 7 bases aligning to TRBD1. CDR1 and CDR2 from the germline V gene are WNHNN and SYGVQD (reference sequence). The CDR3 covers 13 residues. After removal of 8 bases from V and 4 bases from J, the junction contained 7 bases not matched to a gene. As DNA, the CDR3 is TGCGCCAGCTCGGGACAGCCTGGAGAGACCCAGTACTTC. Protein product: CASSGQPGETQYF.

This clonotype has more than one count but fewer than ten. The V and J genes are TRBV10-3 and TRBJ2-5; D perhaps matches TRBD2 (7 bases). Germline assignment: CDR1 ENHRY and CDR2 SYGVKD. Trimming shortened V by 2 bases and J by 5 bases, and 15 bases separated the two germline ends. The CDR3 totals 15 residues. The CDR3 DNA reads TGTGCCATCAGTGAGGGGCGGGGGCAGGGGGAGACCCAGTACTTC. It yields the protein CAISEGRGQGETQYF.

This clonotype was picked up many times. One end of the junction is discordant with germline, which a read error may explain. The chain combines TRBV5-1 with TRBJ2-2; TRBD2 might be the D (6 bases). The CDR3 consists of 15 residues. CDR1 and CDR2 from the germline V gene are SGHRS and YFSETQ. The CDR3 is CASSLPGGNTGELFF. The CDR3 DNA reads TGTGCCAGCAGCCTCCCCGGGGGAAACACCGGGGAGCTGTTTTTT.

The chain uses TRBV10-3 and TRBJ2-3, with D uncertain. The CDR3 loop spans 16 amino acids. Trimming took off 6 bases at V and 0 bases at J, with 16 bases between the two ends. Germline loops: CDR1 ENHRY, CDR2 SYGVKD. CDR3 protein: CAIRSLDGTSTDTQYF. In DNA, the CDR3 is TGTGCCATCAGATCCTTGGACGGAACCAGCACAGATACGCAGTATTTT.

In its sample, this clonotype was seen once. The genes are TRBV20-1 and TRBJ2-3, with 9 positions matching TRBD1. V shed 5 bases and J 4 bases; nucleotides not matched to a gene: 4. Germline V gene lookup returns CDR1 DFQATT and CDR2 SNEGSKA (reference sequence). The CDR3 loop spans 13 amino acids. The CDR3 loop reads CSASQGAADTQYF. The CDR3, as DNA: TGCAGTGCTTCACAGGGGGCAGCAGATACGCAGTATTTT.

The J gene is TRBJ2-7, the V gene TRBV6-5; 11 positions agree with TRBD2. The CDR3 consists of 15 residues. CDR1 is MNHEY, CDR2 SVGAGI, per germline. The trim removed 8 bases at V and 6 bases at J, leaving 12 bases unmatched. The CDR3 bases are TGTGCCAGCGGTAGCGTAGCGGGAGGGCCGGGCGAGCAGTACTTC. It yields the protein CASGSVAGGPGEQYF.

This chain connects TRBV2 to TRBJ1-3, with D possibly matching TRBD1 (5 bases). Germline V CDR1 and CDR2: SNHLY, FYNNEI. Trimming cost V 7 bases and J 0 bases, with 25 bases left between them. There are 19 residues in the CDR3. CDR3 DNA: TGTGCCAGCACTCGAGCCGGGACTACTTTCTTGAGCTCTGGAAACACCATATATTTT. Translation: CASTRAGTTFLSSGNTIYF.

This clonotype was detected only a few times. The rearrangement uses TRBV7-3 and TRBJ2-2; 7 bases are a match to TRBD2. Germline V gene lookup returns CDR1 SGHTA and CDR2 FQGTGA. Trimming at V came to 8 bases and at J to 6 bases, leaving 21 bases not matched to a gene. The CDR3 consists of 18 residues. The CDR3 sequence: CASGLLGSSGGWPGELFF. Here the CDR3 DNA reads TGTGCCAGCGGCCTCTTAGGAAGTTCCGGGGGGTGGCCCGGGGAGCTGTTTTTT.

The chain is built from TRBV20-1 and TRBJ2-3; 8 bases fit TRBD1. The CDR3 totals 15 residues. Trimming at V came to 5 bases and at J to 6 bases, leaving 13 bases not matched to a gene. CDR1 DFQATT and CDR2 SNEGSKA come from the germline V gene (reference sequence). The chain's CDR3 is CSASGQGGRTDTQYF. The CDR3 bases are TGCAGTGCTTCAGGACAGGGAGGTCGTACGGATACGCAGTATTTT.

This clonotype occurred a few times. The rearrangement uses TRBV4-2 and TRBJ1-1, with D tentatively TRBD1 (6 bases). Per the germline V gene, CDR1 is LGHNA and CDR2 is YNFKEQ. The CDR3 spans 15 residues. The V end was cut by 2 bases, the J end by 1 base, with 11 bases between. The CDR3 coding sequence is TGTGCCAGCAGCCAATCCCCGGGGGCGAACACTGAAGCTTTCTTT. Translation gives CASSQSPGANTEAFF.

The chain joins TRBV9 to TRBJ1-5; D gene unclear. This CDR3 contains 12 residues. Germline V gene lookup returns CDR1 SGDLS and CDR2 YYNGEE. V was cut by 4 bases and J by 4 bases, with 6 bases left in between. The DNA for the CDR3 is TGTGCCAGCAGCCGCTTTAATCAGCCCCAGCATTTT. Residues: CASSRFNQPQHF.

The chain couples TRBV10-3 to TRBJ1-1; 8 nucleotides line up with TRBD1. CDR3 length: 14 amino acids. Germline V gene sequence: CDR1 ENHRY, CDR2 SYGVKD. The trim removed 11 bases at V and 4 bases at J, leaving 12 bases unmatched. The CDR3, as DNA: TGTGCCGCGTCCGGGACAGGATTGGGCACTGAAGCTTTCTTT. It encodes CAASGTGLGTEAFF.

The rearrangement uses TRBV4-2 and TRBJ1-4; D ambiguous. Looked up from germline, CDR1 is LGHNA and CDR2 is YNFKEQ. The CDR3 runs 13 residues. Trimming stripped 3 bases from V and 7 bases from J, with 9 bases between. The CDR3 DNA reads as TGTGCCAGCAGCCAGGAGACGGGTGAAAAACTGTTTTTT. Translation: CASSQETGEKLFF.

This clonotype was detected a few times. This chain uses TRBV9 with TRBJ2-5, with TRBD2 matching 11 bases. V was pared by 0 bases and J by 4 bases, with 8 bases of the junction left unmatched. The CDR3 extends over 17 amino acids. The germline V gene has CDR1 SGDLS and CDR2 YYNGEE. The CDR3: CASSVGVSGGAVETQYF. As DNA, the CDR3 is TGTGCCAGCAGCGTAGGGGTTAGCGGGGGGGCTGTAGAGACCCAGTACTTC.

This clonotype was detected only a few times. The chain employs TRBV24-1 and TRBJ2-2, with TRBD2 matching 9 bases. With 3 bases clipped from V and 4 bases from J, the junction kept 5 bases outside the gene matches. The V gene's germline CDR1 is KGHDR and CDR2 SFDVKD. The CDR3 has 16 amino acids. The CDR3 spells CATSDPRTSATGELFF. The CDR3 DNA reads TGTGCCACCAGTGATCCCCGGACTAGCGCCACCGGGGAGCTGTTTTTT.

This clonotype was found a few times. V gene TRBV5-1 combines with J gene TRBJ2-1; D is perhaps TRBD1 (5 bases). The CDR3 totals 13 residues. The V end was cut by 4 bases, the J end by 5 bases, with 10 bases between. CDR1 is SGHRS, CDR2 YFSETQ, per germline. The CDR3 DNA sequence: TGCGCCAGCAGCAGGACACCCAACAATGAGCAGTTCTTC. Amino acids: CASSRTPNNEQFF.

Only a few counts were recorded for this clonotype. This chain joins TRBV4-1 and TRBJ2-7; perhaps TRBD2 as D (7 bases). The CDR3 is 14 amino acids. Germline V gives CDR1 MGHRA, CDR2 YSYEKL. V gave up 4 bases and J gave up 5 bases, with 15 bases separating them. The CDR3 sequence: CASSPRGGPNEQYF. CDR3 DNA: TGCGCCAGCAGCCCTAGGGGGGGGCCTAACGAGCAGTACTTC.

This clonotype occurred a few times. This rearrangement joins TRBV2 to TRBJ2-7, with D possibly matching TRBD2 (6 bases). Germline V gives CDR1 SNHLY, CDR2 FYNNEI. Trimming shortened V by 7 bases and J by 0 bases, and 13 bases separated the two germline ends. The CDR3 runs 14 residues. CDR3 sequence reads: CASKYRRDSYEQYF. In nucleotides, the CDR3 is TGTGCCAGCAAGTACAGGCGGGACTCCTACGAGCAGTACTTC.

In this sample, this clonotype turned up a few times. The chain has TRBV4-1 and TRBJ1-3; tentatively, D is TRBD1 (6 bases). Trimming left V 4 bases short and J 3 bases short, with 16 bases between. CDR1 and CDR2 from the germline V gene are MGHRA and YSYEKL. The CDR3 length is 16 residues. CDR3: CASSLVPRGVGNTIYF. For the CDR3, the DNA is TGCGCCAGCAGCCTAGTGCCCAGGGGCGTTGGAAACACCATATATTTT.